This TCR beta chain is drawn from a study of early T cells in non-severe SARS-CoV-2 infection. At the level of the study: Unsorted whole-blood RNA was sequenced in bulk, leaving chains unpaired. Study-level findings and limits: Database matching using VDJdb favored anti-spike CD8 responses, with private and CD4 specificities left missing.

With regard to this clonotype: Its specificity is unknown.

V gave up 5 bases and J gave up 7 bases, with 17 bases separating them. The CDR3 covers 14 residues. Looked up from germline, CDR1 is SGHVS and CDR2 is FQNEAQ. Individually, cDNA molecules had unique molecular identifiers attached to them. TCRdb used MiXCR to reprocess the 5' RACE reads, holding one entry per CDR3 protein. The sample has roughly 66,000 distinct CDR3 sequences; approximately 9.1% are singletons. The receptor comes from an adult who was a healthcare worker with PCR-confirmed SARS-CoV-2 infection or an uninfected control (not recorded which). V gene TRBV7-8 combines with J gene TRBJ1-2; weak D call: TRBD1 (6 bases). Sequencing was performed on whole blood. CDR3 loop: CASSLPGGRGGYTF. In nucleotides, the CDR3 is TGTGCCAGCAGCCTACCGGGGGGCCGCGGTGGCTACACCTTC.